This passage covers 24 T cell receptor beta chains from one sample sequenced in a study of cytomegalovirus exposure and HLA in healthy donors. PCR involved 60 Vbeta and 13 Jbeta primers. Method: immunoSEQ multiplex PCR; TCRdb's copy keeps in-frame clones and lacks some. Its table records around 110,000 clones. The sample comprised PBMCs. The source is a man aged 25 to 40 in good health and CMV-seronegative.

This chain links TRBV19 with TRBJ2-3; D may be TRBD1 (5 bases). CDR1 is LNHDA and CDR2 is SQIVND in the germline V gene (reference sequence). The CDR3 is 13 residues long. V dropped 3 bases and J dropped 3 bases, with 7 bases sitting between them. CDR3 sequence reads: CASSMAGTDTQYF. The DNA for the CDR3 is TGTGCCAGTAGTATGGCAGGGACAGATACGCAGTATTTT.

The chain joins TRBV5-6 to TRBJ1-6, with D unresolved. In germline, CDR1 is SGHDT, CDR2 YYEEEE. The CDR3 is made up of 15 amino acids. V was pared by 4 bases and J by 14 bases, with 22 bases between. For the CDR3, the DNA is TGTGCCAGCAGCCTCGGGGAAGTTATAATTCAGGCCCTCCACTTT. Protein product: CASSLGEVIIQALHF. Combining the CDR3 with reference TRBV5-6 and TRBJ1-6 gives the whole variable domain DAGVTQSPTHLIKTRGQQVTLRCSPKSGHDTVSWYQQALGQGPQFIFQYYEEEERQRGNFPDRFSGHQFPNYSSELNVNALLLGDSALYLCASSLGEVIIQALHFGNGTRLTVT.

This chain uses TRBV28 with TRBJ1-5; D is unresolved. The germline V gene encodes CDR1 MDHEN and CDR2 SYDVKM. This CDR3 has 15 residues. Trimming removed 3 bases at V and 0 bases at J, with 9 bases between. The CDR3 loop reads CASSFGGYSNQPQHF. The CDR3 nucleotides read TGTGCCAGCAGTTTTGGCGGATATAGCAATCAGCCCCAGCATTTT. The whole variable domain, filled in from reference TRBV28 and TRBJ1-5, reads DVKVTQSSRYLVKRTGEKVFLECVQDMDHENMFWYRQDPGLGLRLIYFSYDVKMKEKGDIPEGYSVSREKKERFSLILESASTNQTSMYLCASSFGGYSNQPQHFGDGTRLSIL.

The rearrangement joins TRBV18 to TRBJ1-3; D is unresolved. Trimming pared 3 bases from V and 3 bases from J, leaving 6 bases between. This CDR3 comprises 13 residues. The V gene's germline CDR1 is KGHSH and CDR2 LQKENI. The CDR3 reads CASSPGSGNTIYF. The CDR3 DNA reads as TGTGCCAGCTCACCGGGCAGTGGAAACACCATATATTTT.

The chain joins TRBV6-1 to TRBJ2-7, with D possibly TRBD2 on 5 matching bases. Germline assignment: CDR1 MNHNS and CDR2 SASEGT. Trimming stripped 8 bases from V and 1 base from J, with 12 bases between. The CDR3 is 13 residues long. Here the CDR3 reads CASGRGESYEQYF. For the CDR3, the DNA is TGTGCCAGCGGCCGTGGGGAGTCCTACGAGCAGTACTTC.

The chain has TRBV2 and TRBJ1-5, with D hard to call. Germline V gene lookup returns CDR1 SNHLY and CDR2 FYNNEI. V lost 4 bases and J 0 bases, leaving 13 bases between the germline ends. The CDR3 is made up of 16 amino acids. The CDR3 loop reads CASSGPLGYSNQPQHF. The CDR3 DNA reads as TGTGCCAGCAGTGGGCCGCTAGGATATAGCAATCAGCCCCAGCATTTT.

The CDR3 DNA reads as TGCGCCAGCAGCCCCGGGAACCCTGGGGCCAACGTCCTGACTTTC. This encodes CASSPGNPGANVLTF. This chain uses TRBV4-3 with TRBJ2-6; D is possibly TRBD2 (5 bases). CDR1 is LGHNA, CDR2 YSLEER, per germline. This CDR3 has 15 residues. Deletions cut 4 bases from V and 2 bases from J, with 9 bases between.

CDR3 in DNA: TGTGCCAGCAATCTTCGAGGTAACTATGGCTACACCTTC. This codes for CASNLRGNYGYTF. This chain connects TRBV2 to TRBJ1-2; D is unclear. The CDR3 totals 13 residues. Trimming shortened V by 7 bases and J by 1 base, and 10 bases separated the two germline ends. In germline, CDR1 is SNHLY, CDR2 FYNNEI.

The chain joins TRBV2 to TRBJ2-5; TRBD2 might be the D (5 bases). The CDR3 contains 14 residues. Germline CDR1 and CDR2: SNHLY and FYNNEI. Trimming removed 7 bases from V and 5 bases from J, with 17 bases in between. CDR3 residues: CASIGGLPSETQYF. The CDR3 DNA follows: TGTGCCAGCATCGGCGGACTTCCCTCTGAGACCCAGTACTTC.

The chain combines TRBV6-1 with TRBJ2-7, with 9 nucleotides matching TRBD1. V dropped 2 bases and J dropped 2; count of bases not matched to a gene: 7. The germline CDR1 and CDR2 sequences are MNHNS and SASEGT. The CDR3 extends over 16 amino acids. CDR3 residues: CASSEMRDRAPYEQYF. CDR3 DNA sequence: TGTGCCAGCAGTGAAATGCGGGACAGGGCCCCCTACGAGCAGTACTTC.

This chain joins TRBV11-2 and TRBJ1-4; D might be TRBD1 (5 bases). Trimming removed 2 bases from V and 7 bases from J, with 5 bases in between. The CDR3 extends over 12 amino acids. CDR1 is SGHAT and CDR2 is FQNNGV in the germline V gene. CDR3 sequence (DNA): TGTGCCAGCAGCTTACAGGGTGAAAAACTGTTTTTT. It encodes CASSLQGEKLFF.

As regards this clone: The sample contains more than one DNA sequence encoding this CDR3. V is TRBV5-6 and J is TRBJ1-5, with 7 bases identical to TRBD1. In germline, CDR1 is SGHDT, CDR2 YYEEEE. The CDR3 spans 14 residues. V lost 1 base and J lost 6; bases outside the gene matches: 4. The CDR3 bases are TGTGCCAGCAGCTTGACAGGGGTTGGTCAGCCCCAGCATTTT. It encodes CASSLTGVGQPQHF. Based on the CDR3 plus reference TRBV5-6 and TRBJ1-5, the full variable domain is DAGVTQSPTHLIKTRGQQVTLRCSPKSGHDTVSWYQQALGQGPQFIFQYYEEEERQRGNFPDRFSGHQFPNYSSELNVNALLLGDSALYLCASSLTGVGQPQHFGDGTRLSIL.

V and J are TRBV29-1 and TRBJ2-7, with TRBD1 identical over 8 bases. The CDR3 is 12 amino acids. The V gene end was trimmed by 6 bases and the J gene end by 5 bases; junction bases not matched to a gene: 6. Germline-derived CDR1 and CDR2 are SQVTM and ANQGSEA. In DNA, the CDR3 is TGCAGCGTGAGCAGGGGGCGAGACGAGCAGTACTTC. This sequence encodes CSVSRGRDEQYF.

The DNA of the CDR3 is TGCGCCAGCAGCGCCACAGGGGCGGGTAATGAAAAACTGTTTTTT. Amino acid sequence: CASSATGAGNEKLFF. The chain combines TRBV5-1 with TRBJ1-4, with 7 bases fitting TRBD1. CDR3 length: 15 residues. Trimming removed 4 bases from V and 4 bases from J; junction bases left unmatched: 7. Germline-derived CDR1 and CDR2 are SGHRS and YFSETQ.

The CDR3 DNA follows: TGTGCCATCACAAAGGGGAAGGCGGATACGCAGTATTTT. The encoded protein is CAITKGKADTQYF. The chain recombines TRBV10-3 with TRBJ2-3; D is perhaps TRBD1 (5 bases). Per the germline V gene, CDR1 is ENHRY and CDR2 is SYGVKD. V was trimmed by 7 bases and J by 6 bases, leaving 14 bases between them. The CDR3 sequence is 13 residues long.

This chain links TRBV9 with TRBJ2-3, with a weak D call TRBD2 (5 bases). Deletions cut 0 bases from V and 1 base from J, with 9 bases between. Germline CDR1 and CDR2: SGDLS and YYNGEE. The length of the CDR3 is 15 residues. The CDR3 spells CASSVGVEGTDTQYF. DNA for the CDR3: TGTGCCAGCAGCGTAGGGGTGGAGGGCACAGATACGCAGTATTTT.

The chain joins TRBV18 to TRBJ1-1; D is uncertain. Trimming took off 3 bases at V and 8 bases at J, with 16 bases between the two ends. The CDR3 covers 14 residues. The germline V gene has CDR1 KGHSH and CDR2 LQKENI. In nucleotides, the CDR3 is TGTGCCAGCTCACCTTCTAGGAGCGGTCCCGAAGCTTTCTTT. It codes for CASSPSRSGPEAFF.

The chain links TRBV6-1 to TRBJ2-7; no reliable D call. Per germline, CDR1 MNHNS and CDR2 SASEGT. The CDR3 has 14 residues. Trimming cost V 0 bases and J 4 bases, with 10 bases left between them. The CDR3: CASSEAFRAYEQYF. CDR3 nucleotide sequence: TGTGCCAGCAGTGAAGCATTCCGAGCGTACGAGCAGTACTTC.

The rearrangement links TRBV7-2 to TRBJ2-1; TRBD2 agrees at 14 bases. The J segment lost 8 bases and the V segment lost 2 bases, leaving 8 bases of the junction unmatched. CDR3 length: 17 amino acids. CDR1 SGHTA and CDR2 FQGNSA come from the germline V gene. This chain's CDR3 is CASSLSRTSGGYHEQFF. In nucleotides, the CDR3 is TGTGCCAGCAGCTTATCCCGGACTAGCGGGGGGTACCATGAGCAGTTCTTC. Full variable domain (remainder filled in from reference TRBV7-2 and TRBJ2-1): GAGVSQSPSNKVTEKGKDVELRCDPISGHTALYWYRQSLGQGLEFLIYFQGNSAPDKSGLPSDRFSAERTGGSVSTLTIQRTQQEDSAVYLCASSLSRTSGGYHEQFFGPGTRLTVL.

The chain couples TRBV28 to TRBJ1-2; 7 bases align to TRBD1. From germline, CDR1 is MDHEN and CDR2 SYDVKM. V lost 4 bases to trimming and J lost 4 bases; unmatched junction nucleotides: 9. The CDR3 is made up of 15 amino acids. Here the CDR3 DNA reads TGTGCCAGCAGTTACCCAACCGGGACAGCCTATGGCTACACCTTC. It yields the protein CASSYPTGTAYGYTF.

The CDR3 DNA sequence: TGTGCCAGCAGCTTAAGGGACAGGGAGGATACGCAGTATTTT. Amino acid sequence: CASSLRDREDTQYF. This chain joins TRBV7-6 and TRBJ2-3, with TRBD1 matching 9 bases. This CDR3 is 14 amino acids long. The germline CDR1 and CDR2 sequences are SGHVS and FNYEAQ. With V trimmed by 2 bases and J by 6 bases, 3 bases remained unmatched.

J is TRBJ2-1 and V is TRBV4-2; TRBD2 aligns across 14 bases. The germline V gene encodes CDR1 LGHNA and CDR2 YNFKEQ. The V gene end was trimmed by 1 base and the J gene end by 3 bases; junction bases not matched to a gene: 5. The CDR3 totals 18 residues. The CDR3 DNA sequence: TGTGCCAGCAGCCAAGCCCACGGGACTAGCGGGGGCTACAATGAGCAGTTCTTC. Its translation is CASSQAHGTSGGYNEQFF.

CDR3 residues: CASSSGVPRRDSPLHF. Written as DNA, the CDR3 is TGTGCCAGCAGCTCTGGCGTACCTCGGAGAGATTCACCCCTCCACTTT. The chain couples TRBV7-2 to TRBJ1-6; D uncertain. There are 16 residues in the CDR3. The V and J ends lost 4 bases and 8 bases respectively, with 18 bases between them. Germline V gives CDR1 SGHTA, CDR2 FQGNSA.

The chain employs TRBV5-5 and TRBJ1-3, with D tentatively TRBD1 (5 bases). CDR1 and CDR2 (germline): SGHKS, YYEKEE (reference sequence). This CDR3 contains 16 residues. Trimming left V 0 bases short and J 0 bases short, with 10 bases between. This CDR3 reads CASSLDGRDSGNTIYF. The DNA of the CDR3 is TGTGCCAGCAGCTTGGACGGCAGGGACTCTGGAAACACCATATATTTT.